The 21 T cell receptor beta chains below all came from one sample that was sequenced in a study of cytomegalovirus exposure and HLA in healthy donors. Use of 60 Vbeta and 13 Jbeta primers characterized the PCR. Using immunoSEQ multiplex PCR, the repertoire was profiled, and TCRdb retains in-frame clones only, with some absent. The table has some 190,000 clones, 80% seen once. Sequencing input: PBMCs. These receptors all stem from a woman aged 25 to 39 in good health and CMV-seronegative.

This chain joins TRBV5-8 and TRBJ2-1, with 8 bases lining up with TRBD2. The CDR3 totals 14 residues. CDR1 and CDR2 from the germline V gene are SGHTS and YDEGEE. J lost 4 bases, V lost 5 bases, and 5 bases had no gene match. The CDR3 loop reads CASRFSGAYNEQFF. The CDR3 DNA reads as TGTGCCAGCAGGTTTAGCGGGGCTTACAATGAGCAGTTCTTC.

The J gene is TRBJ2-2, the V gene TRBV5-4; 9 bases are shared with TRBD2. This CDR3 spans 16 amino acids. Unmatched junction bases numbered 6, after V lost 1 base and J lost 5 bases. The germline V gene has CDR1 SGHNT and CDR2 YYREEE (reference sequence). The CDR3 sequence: CASSLILAGGTGELFF. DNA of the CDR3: TGTGCCAGCAGCTTGATACTAGCGGGTGGAACCGGGGAGCTGTTTTTT.

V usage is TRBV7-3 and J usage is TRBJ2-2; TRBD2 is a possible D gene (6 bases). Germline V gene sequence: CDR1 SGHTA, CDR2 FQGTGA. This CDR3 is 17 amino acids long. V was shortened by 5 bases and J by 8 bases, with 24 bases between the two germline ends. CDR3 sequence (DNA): TGTGCCAGCAGCCAATTGGGTGGGGACTCTGCATCGGGGGAGCTGTTTTTT. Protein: CASSQLGGDSASGELFF.

Written as DNA, the CDR3 is TGCAGCGTTGTGGGGCTGTATGGCTACGAGCAGTACTTC. This encodes CSVVGLYGYEQYF. The rearrangement uses TRBV29-1 and TRBJ2-7, with D tentatively TRBD1 (5 bases). Per germline, CDR1 SQVTM and CDR2 ANQGSEA. V lost 4 bases and J 3 bases, leaving 13 bases between the germline ends. The CDR3 sequence is 13 residues long.

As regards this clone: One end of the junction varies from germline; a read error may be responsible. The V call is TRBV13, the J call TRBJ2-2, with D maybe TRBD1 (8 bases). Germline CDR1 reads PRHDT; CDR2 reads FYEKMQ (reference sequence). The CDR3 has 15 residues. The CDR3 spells CASSVGQGLTGELFF. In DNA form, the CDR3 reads TGTGCCAGCAGCGTAGGACAGGGACTAACCGGGGAGCTGTTTTTT.

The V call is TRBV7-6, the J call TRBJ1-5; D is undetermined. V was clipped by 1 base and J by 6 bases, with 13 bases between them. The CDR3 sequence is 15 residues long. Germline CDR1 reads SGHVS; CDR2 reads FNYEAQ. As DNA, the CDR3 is TGTGCCAGCAGCTTAGATGCGGTTTCGACTCAGCCCCAGCATTTT. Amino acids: CASSLDAVSTQPQHF. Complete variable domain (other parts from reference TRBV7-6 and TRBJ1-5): GAGVSQSPRYKVTKRGQDVALRCDPISGHVSLYWYRQALGQGPEFLTYFNYEAQQDKSGLPNDRFSAERPEGSISTLTIQRTEQRDSAMYRCASSLDAVSTQPQHFGDGTRLSIL.

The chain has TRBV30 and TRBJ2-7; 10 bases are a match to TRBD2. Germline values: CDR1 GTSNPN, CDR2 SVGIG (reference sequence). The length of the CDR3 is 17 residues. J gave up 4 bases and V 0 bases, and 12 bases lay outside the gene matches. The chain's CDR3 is CAWSVPALAGWVYEQYF. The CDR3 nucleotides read TGTGCCTGGAGTGTACCCGCACTAGCGGGGTGGGTTTACGAGCAGTACTTC.

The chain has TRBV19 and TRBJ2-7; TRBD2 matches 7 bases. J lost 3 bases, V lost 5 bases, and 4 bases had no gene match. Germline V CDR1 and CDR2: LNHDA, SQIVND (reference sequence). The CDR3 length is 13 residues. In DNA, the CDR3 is TGTGCCAGTAGTCCCTGGGGGGGCTACGAGCAGTACTTC. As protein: CASSPWGGYEQYF.

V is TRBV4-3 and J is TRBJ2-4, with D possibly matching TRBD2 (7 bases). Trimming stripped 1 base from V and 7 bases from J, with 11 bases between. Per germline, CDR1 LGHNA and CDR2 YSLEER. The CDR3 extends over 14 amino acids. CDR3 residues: CASSQGGRENIQYF. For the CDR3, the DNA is TGCGCCAGCAGCCAAGGGGGGCGGGAGAACATTCAGTACTTC.

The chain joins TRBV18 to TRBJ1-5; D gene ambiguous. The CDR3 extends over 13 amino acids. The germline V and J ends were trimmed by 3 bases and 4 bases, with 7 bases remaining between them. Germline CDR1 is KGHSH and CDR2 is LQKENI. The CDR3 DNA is TGTGCCAGCTCACCCGATCAGAATCAGCCCCAGCATTTT. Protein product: CASSPDQNQPQHF.

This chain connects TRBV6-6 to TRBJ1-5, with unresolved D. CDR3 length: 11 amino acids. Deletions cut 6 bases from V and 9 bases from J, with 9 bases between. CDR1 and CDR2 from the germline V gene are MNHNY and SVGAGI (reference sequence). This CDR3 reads CASSPFGPQHF. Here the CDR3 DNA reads TGTGCCAGCAGCCCCTTCGGGCCCCAGCATTTT.

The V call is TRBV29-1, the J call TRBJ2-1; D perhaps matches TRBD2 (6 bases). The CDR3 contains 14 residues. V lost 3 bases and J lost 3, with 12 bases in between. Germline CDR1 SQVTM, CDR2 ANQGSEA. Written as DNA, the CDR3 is TGCAGCGTTGAGACTAGTGGCGGCTACAATGAGCAGTTCTTC. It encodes CSVETSGGYNEQFF.

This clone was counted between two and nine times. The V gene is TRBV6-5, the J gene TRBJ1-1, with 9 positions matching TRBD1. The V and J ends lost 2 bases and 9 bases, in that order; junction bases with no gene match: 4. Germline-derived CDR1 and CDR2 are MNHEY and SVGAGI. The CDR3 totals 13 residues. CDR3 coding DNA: TGTGCCAGCAGTTACAGGGGACAGGGTAAAGCTTTCTTT. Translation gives CASSYRGQGKAFF.

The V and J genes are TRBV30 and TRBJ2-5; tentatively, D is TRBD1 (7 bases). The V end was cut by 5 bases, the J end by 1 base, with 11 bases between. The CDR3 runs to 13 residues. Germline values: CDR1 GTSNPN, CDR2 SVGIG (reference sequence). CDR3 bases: TGTGCCTGGTCCAGGGGGGCCCAAGAGACCCAGTACTTC. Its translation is CAWSRGAQETQYF.

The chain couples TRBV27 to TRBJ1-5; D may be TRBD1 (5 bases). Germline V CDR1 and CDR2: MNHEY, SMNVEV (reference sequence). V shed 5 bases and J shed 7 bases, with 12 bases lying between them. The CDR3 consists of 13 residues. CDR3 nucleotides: TGTGCCAGCAGTCCACCGGGGGGACAGCCCCAGCATTTT. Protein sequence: CASSPPGGQPQHF.

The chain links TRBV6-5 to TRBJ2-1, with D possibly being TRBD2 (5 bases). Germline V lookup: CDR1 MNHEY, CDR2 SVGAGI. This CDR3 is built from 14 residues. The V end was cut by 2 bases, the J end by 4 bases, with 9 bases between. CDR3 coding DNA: TGTGCCAGCAGTTACGTTTCGGGGTACAATGAGCAGTTCTTC. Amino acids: CASSYVSGYNEQFF.

Here the CDR3 reads CASSSGGGTGYGYTF. DNA for the CDR3: TGCGCCAGCAGCTCTGGGGGAGGGACAGGCTATGGCTACACCTTC. This chain connects TRBV5-1 to TRBJ1-2, with 8 bases identical to TRBD1. CDR1 SGHRS and CDR2 YFSETQ come from the germline V gene. The CDR3 runs to 15 residues. Trimming took 3 bases from V and 4 from J; bases not matched to a gene: 8. Full variable domain (remainder filled in from reference TRBV5-1 and TRBJ1-2): KAGVTQTPRYLIKTRGQQVTLSCSPISGHRSVSWYQQTPGQGLQFLFEYFSETQRNKGNFPGRFSGRQFSNSRSEMNVSTLELGDSALYLCASSSGGGTGYGYTFGSGTRLTVV.

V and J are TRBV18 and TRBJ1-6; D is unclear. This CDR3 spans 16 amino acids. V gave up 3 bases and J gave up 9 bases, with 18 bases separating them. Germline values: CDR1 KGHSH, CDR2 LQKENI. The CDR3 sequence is CASSPIDTAGGSPLHF. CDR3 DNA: TGTGCCAGCTCACCGATAGACACCGCGGGTGGTTCACCCCTCCACTTT.

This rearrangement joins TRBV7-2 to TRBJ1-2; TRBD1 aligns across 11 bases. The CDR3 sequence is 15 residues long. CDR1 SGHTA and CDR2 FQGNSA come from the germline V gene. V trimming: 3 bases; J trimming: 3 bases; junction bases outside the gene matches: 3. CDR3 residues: CASSLDRGPHYGYTF. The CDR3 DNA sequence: TGTGCCAGCAGCTTGGACAGGGGGCCCCACTATGGCTACACCTTC.

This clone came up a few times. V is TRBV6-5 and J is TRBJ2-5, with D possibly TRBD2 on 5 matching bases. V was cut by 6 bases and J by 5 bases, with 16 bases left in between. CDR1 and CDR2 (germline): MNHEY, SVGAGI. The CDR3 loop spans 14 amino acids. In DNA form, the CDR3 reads TGTGCCAGCAGGCTAGCAGCGGCCACGGAGACCCAGTACTTC. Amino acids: CASRLAAATETQYF.

This CDR3 reads CASSFVQQTLNRGHRANTEAFF. CDR3 coding DNA: TGTGCCAGCTCATTTGTCCAACAAACCTTGAACCGGGGACACCGAGCGAACACTGAAGCTTTCTTT. This chain connects TRBV18 to TRBJ1-1; D perhaps matches TRBD1 (6 bases). Trimming cost V 5 bases and J 1 base, with 35 bases left between them. The CDR3 sequence is 22 residues long. The germline gives CDR1 KGHSH, CDR2 LQKENI.